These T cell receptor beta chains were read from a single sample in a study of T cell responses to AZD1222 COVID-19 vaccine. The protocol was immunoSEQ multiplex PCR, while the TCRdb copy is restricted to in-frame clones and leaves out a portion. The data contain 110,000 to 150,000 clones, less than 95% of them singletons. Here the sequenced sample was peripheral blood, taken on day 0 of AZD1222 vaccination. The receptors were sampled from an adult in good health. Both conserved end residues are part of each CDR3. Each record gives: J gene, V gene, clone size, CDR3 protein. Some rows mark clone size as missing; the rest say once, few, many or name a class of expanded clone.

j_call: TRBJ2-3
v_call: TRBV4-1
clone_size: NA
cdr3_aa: CASSQVAYTDTQYF

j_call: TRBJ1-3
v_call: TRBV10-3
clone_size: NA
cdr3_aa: CAISQDYRTSGNTIYF

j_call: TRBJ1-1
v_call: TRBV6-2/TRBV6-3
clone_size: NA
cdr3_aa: CASSYRVGLNTEAFF

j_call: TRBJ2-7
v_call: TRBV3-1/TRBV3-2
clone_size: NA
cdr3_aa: CASSLTSGGSYEQYF

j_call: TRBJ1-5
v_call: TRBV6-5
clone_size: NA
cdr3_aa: CASILGGNQPQHF

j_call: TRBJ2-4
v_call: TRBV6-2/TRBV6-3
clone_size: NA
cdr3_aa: CASSDGRTSGRRNIQYF

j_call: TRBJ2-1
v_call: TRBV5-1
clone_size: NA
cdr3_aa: CASSLWTSADNPYNEQFF

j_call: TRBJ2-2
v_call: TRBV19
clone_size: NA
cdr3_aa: CASRPRGNSNTGELFF

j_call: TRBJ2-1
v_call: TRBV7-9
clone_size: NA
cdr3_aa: CASSPRGAYNEQFF

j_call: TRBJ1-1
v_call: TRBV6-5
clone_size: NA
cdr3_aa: CASSYSGPAGNTEAFF

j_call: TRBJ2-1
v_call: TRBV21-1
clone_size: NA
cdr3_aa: CASSQGTSGINEQFF

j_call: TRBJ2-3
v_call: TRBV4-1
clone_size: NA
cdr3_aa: CASSQVNSPEPNTQYF

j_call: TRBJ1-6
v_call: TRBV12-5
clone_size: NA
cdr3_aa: CASGLEQGSPLHF

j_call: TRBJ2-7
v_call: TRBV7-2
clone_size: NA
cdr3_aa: CASSLRRGPYEQYF

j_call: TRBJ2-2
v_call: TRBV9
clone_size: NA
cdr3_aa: CASSPGVGRGPGELFF

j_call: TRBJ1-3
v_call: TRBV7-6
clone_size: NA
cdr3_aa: CASSLAVPGPTSGNTIYF

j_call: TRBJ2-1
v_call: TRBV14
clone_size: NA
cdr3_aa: CASSQAGRRDSYNEQFF

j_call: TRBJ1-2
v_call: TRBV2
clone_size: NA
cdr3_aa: CASLPDSLYGYTF

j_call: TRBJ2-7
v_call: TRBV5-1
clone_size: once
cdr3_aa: CASSHERTDGGFSSYEQYF

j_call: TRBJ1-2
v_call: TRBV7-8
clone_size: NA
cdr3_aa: CASSPVVEGYTF

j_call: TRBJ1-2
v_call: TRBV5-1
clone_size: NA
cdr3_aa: CASSLSPRVPGQGHYGYTF

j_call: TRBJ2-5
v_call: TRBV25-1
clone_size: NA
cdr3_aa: CASSEERGGQETQYF

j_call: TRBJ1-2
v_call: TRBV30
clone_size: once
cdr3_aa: CAWSGVEKARYGYTF

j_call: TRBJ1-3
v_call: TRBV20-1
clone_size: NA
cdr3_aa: CSASPSGSGNTIYF

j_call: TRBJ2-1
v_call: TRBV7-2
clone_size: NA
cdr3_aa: CASSLVGTWQGLSIF

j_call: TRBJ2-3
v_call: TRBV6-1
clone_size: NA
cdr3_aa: CASSDGTSIPDTQYF

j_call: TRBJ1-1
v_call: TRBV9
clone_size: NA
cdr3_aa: CASSVAGVSTEAFF

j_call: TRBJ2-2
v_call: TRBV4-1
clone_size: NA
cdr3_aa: CASSPSSGELFF

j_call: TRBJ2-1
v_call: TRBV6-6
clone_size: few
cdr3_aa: CASSSRLAGAPGRSYNEQFF

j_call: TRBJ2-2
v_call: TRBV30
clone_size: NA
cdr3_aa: CAWTARLRNTGELFF

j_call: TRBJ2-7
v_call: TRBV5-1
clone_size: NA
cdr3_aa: CASSRDRSYEQYF

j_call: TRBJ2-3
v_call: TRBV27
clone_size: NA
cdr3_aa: CANATPADTQYF

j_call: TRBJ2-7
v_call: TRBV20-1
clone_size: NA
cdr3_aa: CSASWGAPGEQYF

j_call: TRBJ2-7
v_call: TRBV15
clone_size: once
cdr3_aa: CATSMYRGTYEQYF

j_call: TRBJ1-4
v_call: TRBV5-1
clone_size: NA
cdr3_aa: CASSLATTATNEKLFF

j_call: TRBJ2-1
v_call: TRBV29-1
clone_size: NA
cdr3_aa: CSAERHPGLSYNEQFF

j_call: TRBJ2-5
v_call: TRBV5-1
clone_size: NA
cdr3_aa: CASSLPGLVRETQYF

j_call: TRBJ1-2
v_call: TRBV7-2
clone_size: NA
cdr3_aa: CASSLARVDGYTF

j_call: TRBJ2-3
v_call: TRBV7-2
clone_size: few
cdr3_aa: CASVRDRVTDTQYF

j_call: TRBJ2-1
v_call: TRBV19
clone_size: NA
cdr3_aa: CAVMGGSSYNEQFF

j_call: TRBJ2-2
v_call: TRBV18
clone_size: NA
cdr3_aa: CASSPLDSPIGELFF

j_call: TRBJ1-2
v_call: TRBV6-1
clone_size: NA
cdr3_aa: CASSEKSYGYTF

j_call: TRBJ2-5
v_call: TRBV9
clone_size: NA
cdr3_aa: CASSARFGQETQYF

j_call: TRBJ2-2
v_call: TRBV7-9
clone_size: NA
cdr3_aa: CASIRVNTSWTGELFF

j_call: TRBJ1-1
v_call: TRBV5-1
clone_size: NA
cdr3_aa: CASSSLGVTNTEAFF

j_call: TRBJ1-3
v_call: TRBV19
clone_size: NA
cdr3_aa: CASKPRQPTSGNTIYF

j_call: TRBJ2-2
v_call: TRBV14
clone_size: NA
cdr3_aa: CASSKHRGANTGELFF

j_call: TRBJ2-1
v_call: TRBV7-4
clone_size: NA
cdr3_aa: CASSLRTESYNEQFF